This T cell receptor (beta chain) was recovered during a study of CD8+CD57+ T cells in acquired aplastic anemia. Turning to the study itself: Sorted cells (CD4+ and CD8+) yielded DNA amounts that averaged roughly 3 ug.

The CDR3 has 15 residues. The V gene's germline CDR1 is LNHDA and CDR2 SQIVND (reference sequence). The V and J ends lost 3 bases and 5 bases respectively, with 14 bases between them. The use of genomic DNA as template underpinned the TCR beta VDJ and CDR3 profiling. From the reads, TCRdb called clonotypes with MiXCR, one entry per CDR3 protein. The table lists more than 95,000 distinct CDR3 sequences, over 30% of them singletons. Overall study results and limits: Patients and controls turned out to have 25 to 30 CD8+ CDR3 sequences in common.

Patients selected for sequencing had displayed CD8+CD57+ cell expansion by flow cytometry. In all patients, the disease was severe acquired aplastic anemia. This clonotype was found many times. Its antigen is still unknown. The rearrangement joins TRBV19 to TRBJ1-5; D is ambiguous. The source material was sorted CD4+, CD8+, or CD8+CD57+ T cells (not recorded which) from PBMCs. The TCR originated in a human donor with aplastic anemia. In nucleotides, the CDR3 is TGTGCCAGTAGTATGGGTGGGGTTGGTCATCAGCCCCAGCATTTT. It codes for CASSMGGVGHQPQHF.